The 8 T cell receptor beta chains below were found in one sample sequenced in a study of OX40 agonist ivuxolimab in advanced cancers. Library method: the immunoSEQ multiplex PCR assay. TCRdb re-hosts the immuneACCESS table, in-frame sequences only. Its copies lack some clones; in the studies checked, an unresolved V gene accounts for under half of them, and the cause for the rest is not known. Present in this sample are about 73,000 clones, 75% to 90% of which were seen just once. Of the sample, roughly 9.8% falls within the top ten clones. Sample: CD4+ or CD8+ T cells sorted from blood, taken in a trial of the OX40 agonist ivuxolimab. These receptors were collected from an adult with an advanced solid tumor such as melanoma, head and neck, liver or kidney cancer.

The gene calls are TRBV10-3 and TRBJ2-7; tentatively, D is TRBD1 or TRBD2 (5 bases each). Germline-derived CDR1 and CDR2 are ENHRY and SYGVKD. The CDR3 has 11 amino acids. V shed 9 bases and J shed 4 bases, with 10 bases lying between them. As DNA, the CDR3 is TGTGCCATAGGGACCGCATACGAGCAGTACTTC. This gives the protein CAIGTAYEQYF.

The chain recombines TRBV6-6 with TRBJ2-2; D possibly corresponds to TRBD2 (6 bases). The ends were cut back, 5 bases at V and 0 bases at J, with 13 bases in the middle. The CDR3 has 16 amino acids. Per germline, CDR1 MNHNY and CDR2 SVGAGI (reference sequence). CDR3 sequence: CASSPWGGANTGELFF. CDR3 DNA sequence: TGTGCCAGCAGTCCTTGGGGCGGGGCGAACACCGGGGAGCTGTTTTTT.

V usage is TRBV6-1 and J usage is TRBJ1-1; D is undetermined. Between the trimmed V and J ends, which lost 1 base and 1 base, there was a span of 4 bases. The germline V gene has CDR1 MNHNS and CDR2 SASEGT. The CDR3 consists of 13 residues. The CDR3, as DNA: TGTGCCAGCAGTGAAGTTCGGAACACTGAAGCTTTCTTT. Amino acids: CASSEVRNTEAFF.

The chain is built from TRBV7-6 and TRBJ1-5, with D tentatively TRBD1 (6 bases). Germline V lookup: CDR1 SGHVS, CDR2 FNYEAQ. Trimming took off 5 bases at V and 0 bases at J, with 17 bases between the two ends. The CDR3 extends over 17 amino acids. CDR3 sequence (DNA): TGTGCCAGCAGCCTGGACTCGGGGGGACATAGCAATCAGCCCCAGCATTTT. It codes for CASSLDSGGHSNQPQHF.

This clone has just a few counts. This chain uses TRBV2 with TRBJ1-1; perhaps TRBD1 as D (5 bases). V dropped 3 bases and J dropped 1 base, with 6 bases sitting between them. The CDR3 length is 13 residues. Germline V CDR1 and CDR2: SNHLY, FYNNEI. The CDR3 sequence: CASSDQGNTEAFF. DNA for the CDR3: TGTGCCAGCAGTGATCAGGGGAACACTGAAGCTTTCTTT.

The chain recombines TRBV7-9 with TRBJ1-2; D not resolved. The CDR3 consists of 13 residues. The germline CDR1 and CDR2 sequences are SEHNR and FQNEAQ (reference sequence). V gave up 1 base and J gave up 6 bases, with 9 bases separating them. Here the CDR3 DNA reads TGTGCCAGCAGCTTAGGTGGTGGGGATGGCTACACCTTC. Its protein is CASSLGGGDGYTF. Drawing the rest from reference TRBV7-9 and TRBJ1-2, the complete variable domain is DTGVSQNPRHKITKRGQNVTFRCDPISEHNRLYWYRQTLGQGPEFLTYFQNEAQLEKSRLLSDRFSAERPKGSFSTLEIQRTEQGDSAMYLCASSLGGGDGYTFGSGTRLTVV.

The gene calls are TRBV6-1 and TRBJ2-1; TRBD2 is a possible D gene (5 bases). The germline CDR1 and CDR2 sequences are MNHNS and SASEGT. Between the trimmed V and J ends, which lost 1 base and 2 bases, there was a span of 18 bases. There are 18 residues in the CDR3. The CDR3 here is CASSEGYKPGFTYNEQFF. The CDR3 DNA reads TGTGCCAGCAGTGAAGGCTACAAGCCGGGGTTCACCTACAATGAGCAGTTCTTC.

The chain combines TRBV7-8 with TRBJ1-3, with a tentative D call TRBD1 (5 bases). This CDR3 has 17 amino acids. Trimming took off 5 bases at V and 1 base at J, with 18 bases between the two ends. The V gene's germline CDR1 is SGHVS and CDR2 FQNEAQ. The CDR3 loop is CASSERGGEGSGNTIYF. CDR3 in DNA: TGTGCCAGCAGCGAGCGGGGGGGTGAGGGTTCTGGAAACACCATATATTTT.